This entry lists 21 T cell receptor beta chains sequenced from one sample in a study of T-cell reconstitution after alpha-beta-depleted transplantation in children. Unique molecular identifiers were incorporated during preparation of the TCRbeta library. TCRdb redid the calling of the PCR reads with MiXCR, one entry per CDR3 protein. Altogether about 610,000 distinct CDR3 sequences are present, 10% to 13% being singletons, with the ten largest covering roughly 4%. The sequenced sample was PBMCs from the stem cell graft donor, obtained from the stem cell graft. These receptors came from a human donor who donated a stem cell graft to a child with acute myeloid leukemia.

In this sample, this clonotype turned up a few times. The chain is built from TRBV27 and TRBJ1-5; the match to TRBD1 covers 9 bases. CDR1 is MNHEY, CDR2 SMNVEV, per germline (reference sequence). The CDR3 has 17 residues. V lost 5 bases, J lost 5 bases, and 13 bases stayed unmatched. In DNA, the CDR3 is TGTGCCAGCAGTCCCACGCCCACAGGGGGCGTTTATCAGCCCCAGCATTTT. This gives the protein CASSPTPTGGVYQPQHF.

The chain combines TRBV27 with TRBJ1-1, with TRBD1 as a possible D gene (6 bases). The CDR3 loop spans 14 amino acids. Germline CDR1 MNHEY, CDR2 SMNVEV (reference sequence). The V gene lost 6 bases and the J gene lost 0 bases, with 11 bases spanning the gap. CDR3 region: CASRWGQVNTEAFF. CDR3 DNA: TGTGCCAGCAGGTGGGGGCAGGTGAACACTGAAGCTTTCTTT.

The J gene is TRBJ2-2, the V gene TRBV20-1, with D perhaps assigned TRBD1 or TRBD2 (5 bases each). The V gene's germline CDR1 is DFQATT and CDR2 SNEGSKA (reference sequence). This CDR3 is built from 15 residues. V lost 4 bases to trimming and J lost 0 bases, with 12 bases between them. The DNA for the CDR3 is TGCAGTGCTACCAAACCGGGGCCGAACACCGGGGAGCTGTTTTTT. The encoded protein is CSATKPGPNTGELFF.

This clonotype has ten or more counts. The chain links TRBV7-3 to TRBJ2-5; 8 bases are shared with TRBD1. Germline assignment: CDR1 SGHTA and CDR2 FQGTGA. J lost 4 bases, V lost 5 bases, and 9 bases had no gene match. The CDR3 runs 15 residues. CDR3 sequence: CASSPFPGGRETQYF. CDR3 bases: TGTGCCAGCAGCCCCTTCCCAGGGGGCCGAGAGACCCAGTACTTC. The entire variable domain, with the rest obtained from reference TRBV7-3 and TRBJ2-5, is as follows: GAGVSQTPSNKVTEKGKYVELRCDPISGHTALYWYRQSLGQGPEFLIYFQGTGAADDSGLPNDRFFAVRPEGSVSTLKIQRTERGDSAVYLCASSPFPGGRETQYFGPGTRLLVL.

CDR3 residues: CASSQVGDNQPQHF. In DNA, the CDR3 is TGTGCCAGCAGCCAAGTAGGGGACAATCAGCCCCAGCATTTT. This rearrangement joins TRBV3-1 to TRBJ1-5; a possible D gene is TRBD1 (5 bases). CDR1 is LGHDT, CDR2 YNNKEL, per germline (reference sequence). V gave up 1 base and J gave up 3 bases, with 7 bases separating them. This CDR3 comprises 14 residues.

The chain links TRBV7-2 to TRBJ2-5, with TRBD2 matching over 7 bases. CDR3 length equals 16 residues. The germline CDR1 and CDR2 sequences are SGHTA and FQGNSA. V shed 7 bases and J 4 bases; nucleotides not matched to a gene: 15. The CDR3 here is CASIFGGGNIPETQYF. The CDR3 DNA follows: TGTGCCAGCATTTTCGGGGGAGGGAATATTCCAGAGACCCAGTACTTC.

This clonotype has ten or more counts. The rearrangement joins TRBV20-1 to TRBJ2-1; D perhaps matches TRBD2 (6 bases). V was pared by 7 bases and J by 3 bases, with 19 bases between. Germline V gives CDR1 DFQATT, CDR2 SNEGSKA (reference sequence). The CDR3 contains 15 residues. CDR3 sequence reads: CSGKGLGTRYNEQFF. The CDR3 coding sequence is TGCAGTGGGAAGGGGTTGGGGACTCGCTACAATGAGCAGTTCTTC.

The V call is TRBV7-2, the J call TRBJ2-1; 12 nucleotides align to TRBD1. The germline gives CDR1 SGHTA, CDR2 FQGNSA. The CDR3 covers 14 residues. V was clipped by 5 bases and J by 9 bases; unmatched bases: 5. This CDR3 reads CASSPGTGGIEQFF. CDR3 in DNA: TGTGCCAGCAGCCCCGGGACAGGGGGCATTGAGCAGTTCTTC.

The gene calls are TRBV2 and TRBJ1-5, with 9 positions matching TRBD1. Germline CDR1 and CDR2: SNHLY and FYNNEI. With 10 bases clipped from V and 5 bases from J, the junction kept 6 bases outside the gene matches. The CDR3 sequence is 13 residues long. In DNA form, the CDR3 reads TGTGCCAAGGGGACAGGGTCGGATCAGCCCCAGCATTTT. Translated: CAKGTGSDQPQHF.

CDR3 sequence reads: CSVVGTARTGAEAFF. CDR3 DNA sequence: TGCAGCGTTGTAGGGACAGCCCGGACTGGGGCTGAAGCTTTCTTT. The rearrangement joins TRBV29-1 to TRBJ1-1; 7 bases map to TRBD1. CDR1 is SQVTM and CDR2 is ANQGSEA in the germline V gene. V lost 4 bases and J lost 6; bases outside the gene matches: 14. This CDR3 is built from 15 residues.

This clonotype was detected ten times or more. V is TRBV12-3 or TRBV12-4 and J is TRBJ2-7; 8 bases fit TRBD1. The CDR3 sequence is 15 residues long. V was pared by 4 bases and J by 5 bases, with 10 bases of the junction left unmatched. CDR3 DNA: TGTGCCAGCAGTTATGGGACAGGAAGCTACAACGAGCAGTACTTC. The encoded protein is CASSYGTGSYNEQYF.

The CDR3 here is CASRSTDRGELFF. CDR3 nucleotides: TGTGCCAGCAGATCTACGGACAGGGGGGAGCTGTTTTTT. This sequence joins TRBV12-3 or TRBV12-4 and TRBJ2-2, with 7 bases aligning to TRBD1. The length of the CDR3 is 13 residues. Trimming cost V 6 bases and J 8 bases; bases outside gene matches: 6.

This chain uses TRBV2 with TRBJ2-3; D not resolved. CDR3 length equals 14 residues. Germline CDR1 reads SNHLY; CDR2 reads FYNNEI. The germline V and J ends were trimmed by 6 bases and 3 bases, with 13 bases remaining between them. The CDR3 nucleotides are TGTGCCAGCAGGGGGAACGGCTATACAGATACGCAGTATTTT. Protein: CASRGNGYTDTQYF.

This clonotype has only a few counts. The gene calls are TRBV20-1 and TRBJ1-2; no reliable D call. The length of the CDR3 is 12 residues. Germline V gene lookup returns CDR1 DFQATT and CDR2 SNEGSKA (reference sequence). In DNA form, the CDR3 reads TGCAGCGAGGGCCTCTTGACCTATGGCTACACCTTC. It encodes CSEGLLTYGYTF.

This chain joins TRBV10-3 and TRBJ2-3, with D perhaps TRBD2 (6 bases). CDR1 and CDR2 (germline): ENHRY, SYGVKD. The CDR3 is 13 amino acids. Trimming left V 8 bases short and J 1 base short, with 10 bases between. The DNA for the CDR3 is TGTGCCATCTTGGCTAGCGGCACAGATACGCAGTATTTT. Translating gives CAILASGTDTQYF.

This clonotype was observed at least ten times. The gene calls are TRBV12-5 and TRBJ2-1; TRBD2 matches at 12 bases. CDR1 is LGHNT, CDR2 FRNRAP, per germline. V lost 8 bases and J lost 7; bases outside the gene matches: 15. The CDR3 extends over 17 amino acids. CDR3 sequence: CASSRRLAGGPENEQFF. In DNA form, the CDR3 reads TGTGCTAGTTCCCGAAGGCTAGCGGGAGGGCCTGAGAATGAGCAGTTCTTC.

The chain carries TRBV18 and TRBJ2-2; D possibly corresponds to TRBD2 (5 bases). V was pared by 1 base and J by 5 bases, with 20 bases between. There are 18 residues in the CDR3. Germline loops: CDR1 KGHSH, CDR2 LQKENI. The CDR3 reads CASSPRVFERSKTGELFF. The CDR3 region has the DNA TGTGCCAGCTCACCACGAGTATTTGAGCGGAGCAAGACCGGGGAGCTGTTTTTT.

There are many counts of this clonotype. CDR3 in amino acids: CASSAGTGANEQYF. CDR3 sequence (DNA): TGTGCCAGCAGTGCCGGGACAGGGGCGAACGAGCAGTACTTC. J is TRBJ2-7 and V is TRBV25-1, with 10 positions matching TRBD1. This CDR3 has 14 residues. Trimming took 4 bases from V and 5 from J; bases not matched to a gene: 5. Germline lookup yields CDR1 MGHDK and CDR2 SYGVNS.

The sample holds a few counts of this clonotype. The chain carries TRBV20-1 and TRBJ1-1, with D uncertain. Trimming cost V 1 base and J 6 bases, with 18 bases left between them. This CDR3 has 15 residues. Germline V lookup: CDR1 DFQATT, CDR2 SNEGSKA (reference sequence). The CDR3 spells CSARGSVLSFSEAFF. DNA for the CDR3: TGCAGTGCTAGAGGCTCAGTCCTGTCCTTCTCTGAAGCTTTCTTT.

This clonotype showed up just once. The CDR3 reads CATSREIGSTPETQYF. In nucleotides, the CDR3 is TGTGCCACCAGCAGAGAGATAGGGTCAACCCCGGAGACCCAGTACTTC. This chain joins TRBV15 and TRBJ2-5; D is undetermined. Germline V lookup: CDR1 LNHNV, CDR2 YYDKDF (reference sequence). CDR3 size: 16 residues. Trimming removed 0 bases from V and 5 bases from J, with 16 bases in between.

Many counts were recorded for this clonotype. The chain is built from TRBV6-5 and TRBJ2-1; no clear D. The CDR3 covers 11 residues. CDR1 is MNHEY, CDR2 SVGAGI, per germline. V shed 6 bases and J shed 9 bases, with 9 bases lying between them. The DNA of the CDR3 is TGTGCCAGCAGCTCTCCTGTTGAGCAGTTCTTC. It yields the protein CASSSPVEQFF.